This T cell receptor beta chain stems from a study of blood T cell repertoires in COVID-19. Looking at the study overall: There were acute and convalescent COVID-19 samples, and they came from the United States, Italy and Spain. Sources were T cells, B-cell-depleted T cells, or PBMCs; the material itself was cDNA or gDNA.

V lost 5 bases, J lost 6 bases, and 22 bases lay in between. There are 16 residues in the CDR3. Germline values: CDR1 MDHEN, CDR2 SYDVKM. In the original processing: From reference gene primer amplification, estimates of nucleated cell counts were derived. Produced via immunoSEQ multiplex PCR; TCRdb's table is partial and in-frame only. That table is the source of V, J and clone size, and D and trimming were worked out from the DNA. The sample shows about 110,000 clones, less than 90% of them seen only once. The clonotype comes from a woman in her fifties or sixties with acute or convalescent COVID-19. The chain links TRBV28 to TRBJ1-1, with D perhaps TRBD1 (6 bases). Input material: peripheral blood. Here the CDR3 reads CASSHGGRVRVPEAFF. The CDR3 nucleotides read TGTGCCAGCAGTCATGGGGGCCGGGTGAGGGTCCCTGAAGCTTTCTTT.